The clone carrying this TCR beta chain was seen a handful of times. What it binds is unknown. The authors ran the immunoSEQ assay, v3.0, at survey level. Using immunoSEQ multiplex PCR, the repertoire was profiled, and TCRdb retains in-frame clones only, with some absent. The sample shows some 36,000 clones, around 83% of them seen only once. The data are from a study of long-term antiretroviral therapy in people with HIV. Study results and limitations: Repertoires looked antigen-experienced, with only a slight naive shift after ART.

At least two post-ART and at least one pre-ART PBMC sample were available for each donor. V was clipped by 4 bases and J by 0 bases, with 7 bases between them. CDR1 is SGDLS, CDR2 YYNGEE, per germline. This CDR3 region has 14 residues. This sequence originates from a woman aged 25 to 39 with HIV. Material: unsorted PBMCs, obtained just over 2.7 years before starting antiretroviral therapy. V is TRBV9 and J is TRBJ2-2; D gene ambiguous. The DNA of the CDR3 is TGTGCCAGCAGCCTTGAATCGAACACCGGGGAGCTGTTTTTT. This gives the protein CASSLESNTGELFF.